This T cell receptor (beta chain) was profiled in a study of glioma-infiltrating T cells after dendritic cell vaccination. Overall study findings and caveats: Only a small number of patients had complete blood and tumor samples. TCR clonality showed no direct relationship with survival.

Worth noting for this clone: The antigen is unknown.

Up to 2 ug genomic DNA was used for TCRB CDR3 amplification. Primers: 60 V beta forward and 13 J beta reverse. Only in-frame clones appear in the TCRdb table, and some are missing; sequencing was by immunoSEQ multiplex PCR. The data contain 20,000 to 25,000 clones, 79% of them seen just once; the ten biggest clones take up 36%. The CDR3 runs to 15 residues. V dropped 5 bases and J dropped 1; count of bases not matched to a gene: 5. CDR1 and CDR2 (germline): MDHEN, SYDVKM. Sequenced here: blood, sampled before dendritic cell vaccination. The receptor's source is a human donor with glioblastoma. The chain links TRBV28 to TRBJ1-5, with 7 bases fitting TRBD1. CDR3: CASSQGVPSNQPQHF. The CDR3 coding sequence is TGTGCCAGCAGTCAGGGGGTTCCCAGCAATCAGCCCCAGCATTTT.